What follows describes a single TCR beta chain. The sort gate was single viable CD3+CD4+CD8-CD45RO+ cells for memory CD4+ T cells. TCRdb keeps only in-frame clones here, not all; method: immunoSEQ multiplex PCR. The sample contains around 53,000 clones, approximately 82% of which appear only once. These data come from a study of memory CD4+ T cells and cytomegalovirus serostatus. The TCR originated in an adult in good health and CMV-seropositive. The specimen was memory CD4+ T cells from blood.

The CDR3 region is CASSQRDRGNINEQFF. CDR3 bases: TGTGCCAGCAGTCAAAGGGACAGGGGGAATATCAATGAGCAGTTCTTC. The chain joins TRBV7-9 to TRBJ2-1; 11 nucleotides agree with TRBD1. V dropped 6 bases and J dropped 6; count of bases not matched to a gene: 10. CDR1 is SEHNR, CDR2 FQNEAQ, per germline (reference sequence). The CDR3 is made up of 16 amino acids.